The clone carrying this T cell receptor (beta chain) was recorded at least ten times. What it binds is unknown. This entry is derived from a study of human T cells and chemical hapten exposure. The time point: pre-sensitization, week 0. The treatment here: therapeutic diphenylcyclopropenone sensitization with weekly scalp DPC. The germline V gene encodes CDR1 SEHNR and CDR2 FQNEAQ (reference sequence). The CDR3 is 16 residues long. V lost 2 bases, J lost 3 bases, and 6 bases stayed unmatched. In the authors' workflow: Around 97,000 TCRs per sample was the median, with a range of about 20,000 to 690,600. TCRdb redid the calling of the RACE reads with MiXCR, one entry per CDR3 protein. The V and J calls were not made by the authors but by TCRdb's processing. The sample includes 60,000 to 80,000 distinct CDR3 sequences, 5.5% to 7.5% of them seen just once. Study findings and constraints: Sensitizing with DPC caused no change in TCRs above 1 in 1000 frequency.

The sequence derives from a woman in her twenties or thirties with alopecia areata. Some clones in this sample may be carry-over from other donors' samples. The genes are TRBV7-9 and TRBJ2-1, with 8 bases matching TRBD2. The sample consisted of whole blood, taken in connection with sensitization to the hapten diphenylcyclopropenone (DPC). CDR3 bases: TGTGCCAGCAGCTTAATCGGGGGGGCCATCTACAATGAGCAGTTCTTC. This gives the protein CASSLIGGAIYNEQFF.